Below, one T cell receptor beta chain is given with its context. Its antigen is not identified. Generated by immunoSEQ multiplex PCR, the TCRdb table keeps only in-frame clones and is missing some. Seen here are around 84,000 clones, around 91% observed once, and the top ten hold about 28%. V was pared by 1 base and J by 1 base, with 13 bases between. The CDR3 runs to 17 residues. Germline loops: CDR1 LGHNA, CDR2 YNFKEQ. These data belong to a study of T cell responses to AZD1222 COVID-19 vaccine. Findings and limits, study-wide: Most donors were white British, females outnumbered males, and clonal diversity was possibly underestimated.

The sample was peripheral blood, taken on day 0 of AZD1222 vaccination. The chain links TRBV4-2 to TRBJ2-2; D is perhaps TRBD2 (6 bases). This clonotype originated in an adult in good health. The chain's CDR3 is CASSQVRWRENTGELFF. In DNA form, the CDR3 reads TGTGCCAGCAGCCAAGTCCGCTGGCGGGAGAACACCGGGGAGCTGTTTTTT.